These 20 T cell receptor beta chains originate from one sample sequenced in a study of blood T cell repertoires in COVID-19. The repertoire was sequenced with immunoSEQ multiplex PCR; TCRdb's copy has only in-frame clones and lacks some. The sample contains about 250,000 clones, around 84% of which appear only once. The sequenced sample was peripheral blood. The receptors originated from a woman aged 40 to 50 who had recovered from COVID-19.

For the CDR3, the DNA is TGTGCCTGGAGTGGGGGGACTAATGGCTACACCTTC. Protein product: CAWSGGTNGYTF. The chain uses TRBV30 and TRBJ1-2, with D maybe TRBD1 (5 bases). Germline V gene data show CDR1 as GTSNPN and CDR2 as SVGIG (reference sequence). V lost 1 base and J lost 6, with 9 bases in between. This CDR3 is 12 amino acids long. The whole variable domain, filled in from reference TRBV30 and TRBJ1-2, reads SQTIHQWPATLVQPVGSPLSLECTVEGTSNPNLYWYRQAAGRGLQLLFYSVGIGQISSEVPQNLSASRPQDRQFILSSKKLLLSDSGFYLCAWSGGTNGYTFGSGTRLTVV.

The chain links TRBV5-1 to TRBJ2-3; the D gene is possibly TRBD2 (7 bases). Germline V gene sequence: CDR1 SGHRS, CDR2 YFSETQ. V lost 1 base to trimming and J lost 2 bases, with 17 bases between them. The CDR3 runs 17 residues. CDR3 sequence: CASSLIGAGATTDTQYF. In nucleotides, the CDR3 is TGCGCCAGCAGCTTGATTGGGGCGGGGGCCACCACAGATACGCAGTATTTT.

The rearrangement uses TRBV19 and TRBJ1-3; D gene uncertain. Germline V CDR1 and CDR2: LNHDA, SQIVND (reference sequence). V was cut by 3 bases and J by 8 bases, with 11 bases left in between. CDR3 length equals 13 residues. In DNA form, the CDR3 reads TGTGCCAGTAGTATGTGGCAGGTTGACACCATATATTTT. Translated, it gives CASSMWQVDTIYF. Full variable domain (outside the CDR3, taken from reference TRBV19 and TRBJ1-3): DGGITQSPKYLFRKEGQNVTLSCEQNLNHDAMYWYRQDPGQGLRLIYYSQIVNDFQKGDIAEGYSVSREKKESFPLTVTSAQKNPTAFYLCASSMWQVDTIYFGEGSWLTVV.

This clone appeared a few times. The chain couples TRBV18 to TRBJ1-1, with D uncertain. The V gene's germline CDR1 is KGHSH and CDR2 LQKENI. The CDR3 consists of 13 residues. Trimming removed 5 bases from V and 2 bases from J, with 9 bases in between. The CDR3 nucleotides are TGTGCCAGCTCAAAAGACATAAACACTGAAGCTTTCTTT. This encodes CASSKDINTEAFF. Complete variable domain (other parts from reference TRBV18 and TRBJ1-1): NAGVMQNPRHLVRRRGQEARLRCSPMKGHSHVYWYRQLPEEGLKFMVYLQKENIIDESGMPKERFSAEFPKEGPSILRIQQVVRGDSAAYFCASSKDINTEAFFGQGTRLTVV.

The chain recombines TRBV11-2 with TRBJ2-1; 9 positions agree with TRBD1. CDR1 is SGHAT and CDR2 is FQNNGV in the germline V gene. The CDR3 consists of 16 residues. Losses at the gene ends were 6 bases for V and 0 bases for J; bases not matched to a gene: 6. The CDR3 DNA follows: TGTGCCAGCAGTAGTAGACAGGGGGGCTCCTACAATGAGCAGTTCTTC. It codes for CASSSRQGGSYNEQFF.

This clone was seen a few times. This chain links TRBV3-1 (or the pseudogene TRBV3-2) with TRBJ1-5; the D is unclear. Trimming left V 3 bases short and J 5 bases short, with 11 bases between. The CDR3 has 14 residues. The germline V gene has CDR1 LGHDT and CDR2 YNNKEL (reference sequence). The CDR3 DNA sequence: TGTGCCAGCAGCCAGTACGGAGAGCATCAGCCCCAGCATTTT. As protein: CASSQYGEHQPQHF.

This clone was seen a few times. V gene TRBV6-5 combines with J gene TRBJ1-2; 7 bases fit TRBD1. The germline gives CDR1 MNHEY, CDR2 SVGAGI. The CDR3 consists of 15 residues. V was clipped by 6 bases and J by 6 bases; unmatched bases: 13. CDR3: CASSRQGTPINGYTF. The CDR3 region has the DNA TGTGCCAGCAGCCGACAGGGCACCCCTATTAATGGCTACACCTTC.

V usage is TRBV6-5 and J usage is TRBJ1-5, with D possibly being TRBD1 (6 bases). Trimming took 6 bases from V and 0 from J, leaving 12 bases between them. The CDR3 length is 15 residues. Germline CDR1 reads MNHEY; CDR2 reads SVGAGI. The CDR3 protein is CASRIGQYSNQPQHF. The CDR3 DNA is TGTGCCAGCAGGATAGGACAGTATAGCAATCAGCCCCAGCATTTT.

V and J are TRBV18 and TRBJ1-2, with TRBD1 matching 7 bases. With 0 bases clipped from V and 4 bases from J, the junction kept 2 bases outside the gene matches. Germline-derived CDR1 and CDR2 are KGHSH and LQKENI. The CDR3 covers 14 residues. The CDR3 sequence is CASSPPQGGYGYTF. The CDR3 bases are TGTGCCAGCTCACCACCGCAGGGGGGCTATGGCTACACCTTC.

This chain joins TRBV28 and TRBJ1-2; D perhaps matches TRBD1 (5 bases). The CDR3 has 15 amino acids. V was shortened by 5 bases and J by 2 bases, with 15 bases between the two germline ends. Germline loops: CDR1 MDHEN, CDR2 SYDVKM. CDR3 sequence: CASSPPDRPNYGYTF. CDR3 bases: TGTGCCAGCAGTCCCCCCGACAGACCAAACTATGGCTACACCTTC.

The V call is TRBV2, the J call TRBJ2-2; TRBD1 matches at 9 bases. V trimming: 6 bases; J trimming: 3 bases; junction bases outside the gene matches: 5. Germline values: CDR1 SNHLY, CDR2 FYNNEI. The CDR3 is 15 residues long. In DNA, the CDR3 is TGTGCCAGCAGAAAACAGGGGGCAGACACCGGGGAGCTGTTTTTT. This gives the protein CASRKQGADTGELFF.

The V call is TRBV28, the J call TRBJ1-2; D is unclear. Germline CDR1 reads MDHEN; CDR2 reads SYDVKM. Between the trimmed V and J ends, which lost 2 bases and 5 bases, there was a span of 18 bases. This CDR3 has 16 residues. The CDR3, as DNA: TGTGCCAGCAGTTTAATGCAGGTGCCCTCCATTTATGGCTACACCTTC. Its protein is CASSLMQVPSIYGYTF.

This sequence joins TRBV11-3 and TRBJ2-1; D is perhaps TRBD2 (7 bases). This CDR3 has 14 amino acids. Germline V gene lookup returns CDR1 SGHNT and CDR2 YENEEA. Trimming took 1 base from V and 8 from J, leaving 12 bases between them. This CDR3 reads CASSLAGGGYEQFF. CDR3 in DNA: TGTGCCAGCAGCTTAGCGGGGGGCGGATATGAGCAGTTCTTC.

This chain uses TRBV13 with TRBJ1-1; TRBD1 agrees at 10 bases. Trimming took 3 bases from V and 5 from J; bases not matched to a gene: 9. Germline V CDR1 and CDR2: PRHDT, FYEKMQ (reference sequence). This CDR3 spans 16 amino acids. In nucleotides, the CDR3 is TGTGCCAGCAGCTTCCCCTCCGGGACAGGGGTGACTGAAGCTTTCTTT. This codes for CASSFPSGTGVTEAFF.

This clone came up a few times. The CDR3 region is CASSLLGQGARETQYF. For the CDR3, the DNA is TGTGCCAGCAGTTTATTGGGACAGGGGGCGCGGGAGACCCAGTACTTC. The chain recombines TRBV28 with TRBJ2-5, with 12 bases that match TRBD1. The CDR3 is made up of 16 amino acids. With V trimmed by 1 base and J by 5 bases, 5 bases remained unmatched. Germline V CDR1 and CDR2: MDHEN, SYDVKM.

The chain recombines TRBV13 with TRBJ1-2; 7 nucleotides line up with TRBD1. Per the germline V gene, CDR1 is PRHDT and CDR2 is FYEKMQ (reference sequence). Germline trimming cut 4 bases from V and 5 bases from J; bases unmatched to any gene: 16. The CDR3 is made up of 17 amino acids. CDR3 in amino acids: CASSSRDSMALGYGYTF. CDR3 in DNA: TGTGCCAGCAGCTCACGGGACAGTATGGCGTTGGGGTATGGCTACACCTTC.

The chain is built from TRBV12-3 or TRBV12-4 and TRBJ1-2; D is unclear. Trimming pared 7 bases from V and 0 bases from J, leaving 9 bases between. This CDR3 has 13 residues. CDR3 in amino acids: CASTPHPNYGYTF. CDR3 DNA sequence: TGTGCCAGCACCCCACACCCTAACTATGGCTACACCTTC.

The V gene is TRBV25-1, the J gene TRBJ1-3; 7 bases fit TRBD1. With 3 bases clipped from V and 0 bases from J, the junction kept 8 bases outside the gene matches. Germline V lookup: CDR1 MGHDK, CDR2 SYGVNS. CDR3 size: 17 residues. Written as DNA, the CDR3 is TGTGCCAGCAGTGACGTGACAGGGCTATTCTCTGGAAACACCATATATTTT. It is translated as CASSDVTGLFSGNTIYF. Full variable domain (missing parts from reference TRBV25-1 and TRBJ1-3): EADIYQTPRYLVIGTGKKITLECSQTMGHDKMYWYQQDPGMELHLIHYSYGVNSTEKGDLSSESTVSRIRTEHFPLTLESARPSHTSQYLCASSDVTGLFSGNTIYFGEGSWLTVV.

The V and J genes are TRBV7-2 and TRBJ2-5, with TRBD1 matching 12 bases. The V gene end was trimmed by 5 bases and the J gene end by 1 base; junction bases not matched to a gene: 8. Germline CDR1 SGHTA, CDR2 FQGNSA. This CDR3 contains 17 residues. The CDR3 nucleotides read TGTGCCAGCAGCGTCTCCGGGACAGGGGGCTTCCAAGAGACCCAGTACTTC. Its protein is CASSVSGTGGFQETQYF.

This clone was picked up a small number of times. The V gene is TRBV6-4, the J gene TRBJ1-2, with D possibly matching TRBD1 (6 bases). The CDR3 contains 14 residues. From germline, CDR1 is MRHNA and CDR2 SNTAGT. The ends were cut back, 7 bases at V and 7 bases at J, with 19 bases in the middle. The CDR3 spells CASKMTGPSVGYTF. For the CDR3, the DNA is TGTGCCAGCAAAATGACAGGCCCGTCGGTTGGCTACACCTTC.